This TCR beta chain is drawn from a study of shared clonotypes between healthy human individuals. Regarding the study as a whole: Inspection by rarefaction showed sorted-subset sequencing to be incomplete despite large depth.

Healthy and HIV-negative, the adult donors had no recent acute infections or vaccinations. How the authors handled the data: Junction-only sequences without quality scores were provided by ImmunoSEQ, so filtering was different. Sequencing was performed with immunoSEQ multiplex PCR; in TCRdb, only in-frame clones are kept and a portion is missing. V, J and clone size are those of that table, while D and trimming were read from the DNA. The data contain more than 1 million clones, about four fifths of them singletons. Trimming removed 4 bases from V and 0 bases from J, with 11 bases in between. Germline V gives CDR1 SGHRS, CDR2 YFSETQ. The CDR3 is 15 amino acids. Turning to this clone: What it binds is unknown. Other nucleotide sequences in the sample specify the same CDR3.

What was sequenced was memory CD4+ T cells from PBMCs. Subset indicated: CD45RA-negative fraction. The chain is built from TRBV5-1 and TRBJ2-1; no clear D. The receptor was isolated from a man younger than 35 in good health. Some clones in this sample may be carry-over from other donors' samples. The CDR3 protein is CASSLEAGSYNEQFF. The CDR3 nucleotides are TGCGCCAGCAGCCTAGAAGCAGGCTCCTACAATGAGCAGTTCTTC.